What follows are 7 T cell receptor beta chains derived from one specimen sequenced in a study of blood T cell repertoires in COVID-19. Using immunoSEQ multiplex PCR, the repertoire was profiled, and TCRdb retains in-frame clones only, with some absent. The sample lists about 130,000 clones; about 85% were seen once. The sequencing input was peripheral blood. All receptors come from an elderly woman with acute or convalescent COVID-19.

In its sample, this clone was seen once. The gene calls are TRBV12-5 and TRBJ2-5; 8 bases fit TRBD1. The germline CDR1 and CDR2 sequences are LGHNT and FRNRAP. After removal of 5 bases from V and 4 bases from J, the junction contained 3 bases not matched to a gene. This CDR3 contains 13 residues. CDR3 DNA: TGTGCTAGTGGTACTACAGGGGGAGAGACCCAGTACTTC. Its protein is CASGTTGGETQYF.

The V and J genes are TRBV3-1 (or the pseudogene TRBV3-2) and TRBJ1-6; D uncertain. Trimming pared 1 base from V and 0 bases from J, leaving 10 bases between. This CDR3 has 17 amino acids. Germline V gene lookup returns CDR1 LGHDT and CDR2 YNNKEL (reference sequence). Here the CDR3 DNA reads TGTGCCAGCAGCCAAGGACTGACGAGCTCCTATAATTCACCCCTCCACTTT. It specifies CASSQGLTSSYNSPLHF.

This chain uses TRBV6-5 with TRBJ1-2; tentatively, D is TRBD1 (6 bases). CDR1 MNHEY and CDR2 SVGAGI come from the germline V gene. The V end lost 11 bases, the J end lost 4 bases, and 14 bases lay between the germline ends. The CDR3 loop spans 12 amino acids. CDR3 bases: TGTGCCTCCAGCCCAGGGGCCTATGGCTACACCTTC. Protein sequence: CASSPGAYGYTF.

The rearrangement links TRBV5-1 to TRBJ1-1; D is uncertain. Germline-derived CDR1 and CDR2 are SGHRS and YFSETQ. The CDR3 length is 15 residues. V was clipped by 4 bases and J by 2 bases, with 15 bases between them. CDR3: CASSPRIQFNTEAFF. CDR3 in DNA: TGCGCCAGCAGCCCCAGGATACAGTTTAACACTGAAGCTTTCTTT.

The J gene is TRBJ2-7, the V gene TRBV5-1, with 8 bases lining up with TRBD1. CDR3 size: 14 residues. Germline-derived CDR1 and CDR2 are SGHRS and YFSETQ. V gave up 0 bases and J gave up 5 bases; unmatched junction bases: 4. The CDR3 region is CASSLGQGADEQYV. CDR3 DNA sequence: TGCGCCAGCAGCTTGGGGCAGGGGGCAGACGAGCAGTACGTC.

The J gene is TRBJ2-1, the V gene TRBV5-4, with 12 bases lining up with TRBD2. With 1 base clipped from V and 2 bases from J, the junction kept 4 bases outside the gene matches. This CDR3 is built from 17 residues. Germline V gene lookup returns CDR1 SGHNT and CDR2 YYREEE (reference sequence). This chain's CDR3 is CASSLRASGGAYNEQFF. DNA of the CDR3: TGTGCCAGCAGCTTGAGGGCTAGCGGGGGGGCCTACAATGAGCAGTTCTTC.

This clone was seen just once. The chain is built from TRBV2 and TRBJ1-5; D uncertain. The germline V gene has CDR1 SNHLY and CDR2 FYNNEI. The CDR3 covers 16 residues. Trimming removed 0 bases at V and 2 bases at J, with 11 bases between. CDR3 sequence reads: CASSEARGGGNQPQHF. The DNA of the CDR3 is TGTGCCAGCAGTGAAGCGCGGGGTGGGGGCAATCAGCCCCAGCATTTT.